This T cell receptor (beta chain) comes out of a study of T cells in Graves' hyperthyroidism and ophthalmopathy. Points from the study as a whole: Onset of ophthalmopathy came a median approximately 6.9 months after the model predicted it.

CDR1 GTSNPN and CDR2 SVGIG come from the germline V gene (reference sequence). V dropped 2 bases and J dropped 2; count of bases not matched to a gene: 6. The CDR3 spans 16 residues. Researchers took RNA transcripts and amplified the TCR beta CDR3 regions from them. Researchers ran a first-round RT-PCR on the TCR CDR3 using the HTBI primer set. Each CDR3 protein is one row after TCRdb ran MiXCR on the multiplex PCR reads. Of 650,000 to 850,000 distinct CDR3 sequences listed, over 15% are singletons. This clonotype was observed many times. Its specificity is unknown. The chain recombines TRBV30 with TRBJ2-1; 10 nucleotides line up with TRBD1. The specimen sequenced was blood. The sequence was obtained from a woman aged 45 to 65 with Graves' hyperthyroidism that later progressed to Graves' ophthalmopathy. CDR3 in amino acids: CAWSSGQGEPYNEQFF. Here the CDR3 DNA reads TGTGCCTGGAGTTCCGGACAGGGGGAGCCCTACAATGAGCAGTTCTTC.